The 16 T cell receptor beta chains reported below all come from one sample, sequenced in a study of long-term antiretroviral therapy in people with HIV. An immunoSEQ assay, version v3.0, was performed at survey level. Repertoires were generated with immunoSEQ multiplex PCR, while TCRdb's copy carries only in-frame clones and drops some. The sample has roughly 17,000 clones, approximately 81% seen once. This specimen consisted of unsorted PBMCs, obtained 0.5 years after starting antiretroviral therapy. The origin of the receptors is a woman aged 40 to 49 with HIV.

This clone was seen a few times. The chain is built from TRBV5-1 and TRBJ1-1; 9 positions match TRBD1. Germline trimming cut 6 bases from V and 11 bases from J; bases unmatched to any gene: 11. The length of the CDR3 is 13 residues. The germline gives CDR1 SGHRS, CDR2 YFSETQ. This chain's CDR3 is CASNPFGQGSAFF. The CDR3 coding sequence is TGCGCCAGCAACCCATTCGGACAGGGGAGTGCTTTCTTT.

V usage is TRBV25-1 and J usage is TRBJ1-1, with unresolved D. Looked up from germline, CDR1 is MGHDK and CDR2 is SYGVNS. V lost 3 bases and J lost 1, with 9 bases in between. The CDR3 totals 14 residues. CDR3 sequence reads: CASSDREWNTEAFF. The CDR3 nucleotides are TGTGCCAGCAGTGACCGCGAGTGGAACACTGAAGCTTTCTTT.

J is TRBJ2-5 and V is TRBV21-1; no DNA check was done on the table's D call, TRBD1. TRBV21-1 is recorded as a pseudogene. There are 17 residues in the CDR3. The CDR3 coding sequence is TGTGCCAGCAGCAAAGCTGGCCAGGGGAACTTCGGGGAGACCCAGTACTTC. Its translation: CASSKAGQGNFGETQYF.

The gene calls are TRBV5-6 and TRBJ2-5, with 9 bases fitting TRBD1. In germline, CDR1 is SGHDT, CDR2 YYEEEE. This CDR3 is built from 15 residues. After removal of 2 bases from V and 4 bases from J, the junction contained 6 bases not matched to a gene. The CDR3 DNA is TGTGCCAGCAGCTTTGAACAGGGGGCCGGAGAGACCCAGTACTTC. Amino acid sequence: CASSFEQGAGETQYF. Drawing the rest from reference TRBV5-6 and TRBJ2-5, the complete variable domain is DAGVTQSPTHLIKTRGQQVTLRCSPKSGHDTVSWYQQALGQGPQFIFQYYEEEERQRGNFPDRFSGHQFPNYSSELNVNALLLGDSALYLCASSFEQGAGETQYFGPGTRLLVL.

The genes are TRBV6-5 and TRBJ1-1; D is undetermined. This CDR3 is 11 amino acids long. V lost 5 bases to trimming and J lost 2 bases, with 3 bases between them. CDR1 and CDR2 from the germline V gene are MNHEY and SVGAGI. CDR3: CASSRNTEAFF. CDR3 coding DNA: TGTGCCAGCAGTAGAAACACTGAAGCTTTCTTT.

This clone turned up a few times. V usage is TRBV7-6 and J usage is TRBJ2-7, with TRBD2 as a possible D gene (6 bases). The germline CDR1 and CDR2 sequences are SGHVS and FNYEAQ. The CDR3 loop spans 15 amino acids. Between the trimmed V and J ends, which lost 3 bases and 3 bases, there was a span of 15 bases. This chain's CDR3 is CASSFQDGGLYEQYF. In DNA, the CDR3 is TGTGCCAGCAGCTTTCAAGACGGGGGTCTCTACGAGCAGTACTTC.

This sequence joins TRBV28 and TRBJ2-5; 8 positions agree with TRBD1. The germline V gene encodes CDR1 MDHEN and CDR2 SYDVKM. With V trimmed by 6 bases and J by 5 bases, 8 bases remained unmatched. This CDR3 is 14 amino acids long. Written as DNA, the CDR3 is TGTGCCAGCAGCACAATTGGACAGGGTGAGACCCAGTACTTC. It specifies CASSTIGQGETQYF.

The chain links TRBV10-3 to TRBJ2-6, with TRBD2 as a possible D gene (5 bases). The V end lost 7 bases, the J end lost 1 base, and 11 bases lay between the germline ends. The germline V gene encodes CDR1 ENHRY and CDR2 SYGVKD. The CDR3 is made up of 15 amino acids. CDR3 coding DNA: TGTGCCATCACCAATGAGGGATCTGGGGCCAACGTCCTGACTTTC. It encodes CAITNEGSGANVLTF.

Regarding this clone: A junction boundary mismatches the germline segment, possibly from a read error. The V and J genes are TRBV6-1 and TRBJ1-1; D is possibly TRBD1 (5 bases). Germline assignment: CDR1 MNHNS and CDR2 SASEGT. The CDR3 length is 13 residues. CDR3 DNA sequence: TGTGCCAACAGTCGACAGTTGAACACTGAAGCTTTCTTT. It specifies CANSRQLNTEAFF.

This rearrangement joins TRBV14 to TRBJ2-7; D might be TRBD2 (5 bases). V lost 6 bases, J lost 0 bases, and 12 bases lay in between. The CDR3 length is 14 residues. The germline V gene encodes CDR1 SGHDN and CDR2 FVKESK. CDR3: CASSRSGSSYEQYF. The DNA for the CDR3 is TGTGCCAGCAGTAGATCGGGAAGCTCCTACGAGCAGTACTTC.

The chain couples TRBV5-4 to TRBJ1-1, with D hard to call. CDR1 and CDR2 from the germline V gene are SGHNT and YYREEE (reference sequence). The CDR3 contains 15 residues. V lost 2 bases and J 4 bases, leaving 15 bases between the germline ends. CDR3 protein: CASSFLGGVGTEAFF. In nucleotides, the CDR3 is TGTGCCAGCAGCTTTTTGGGTGGGGTGGGCACTGAAGCTTTCTTT.

This chain links TRBV7-8 with TRBJ1-1; D uncertain. CDR1 SGHVS and CDR2 FQNEAQ come from the germline V gene. V was trimmed by 2 bases and J by 0 bases, leaving 1 base between them. The CDR3 consists of 12 residues. CDR3 nucleotide sequence: TGTGCCAGCAGCTTAATGAACACTGAAGCTTTCTTT. This codes for CASSLMNTEAFF.

CDR3 nucleotides: TGTGCCTGGACCTTTGACAGGATGAACACTGAAGCTTTCTTT. It codes for CAWTFDRMNTEAFF. This rearrangement joins TRBV30 to TRBJ1-1; D may be TRBD1 (6 bases). Germline V gene sequence: CDR1 GTSNPN, CDR2 SVGIG (reference sequence). Trimming took off 4 bases at V and 0 bases at J, with 12 bases between the two ends. The CDR3 contains 14 residues.

The chain joins TRBV20-1 to TRBJ2-1, with unresolved D. The CDR3 has 10 residues. Germline CDR1 DFQATT, CDR2 SNEGSKA (reference sequence). Trimming removed 5 bases at V and 4 bases at J, with 3 bases between. CDR3: CSAQYNEQFF. In nucleotides, the CDR3 is TGCAGTGCTCAATACAATGAGCAGTTCTTC.

This sequence joins TRBV5-1 and TRBJ2-1, with D hard to call. V lost 4 bases to trimming and J lost 5 bases, with 16 bases between them. The CDR3 is 15 amino acids. Germline loops: CDR1 SGHRS, CDR2 YFSETQ. In nucleotides, the CDR3 is TGCGCCAGCAGCCCTGGCGCTTCGGCAAACAATGAGCAGTTCTTC. Its translation: CASSPGASANNEQFF.

The chain recombines TRBV2 with TRBJ2-7; 9 positions agree with TRBD2. V dropped 0 bases and J dropped 6; count of bases not matched to a gene: 6. This CDR3 contains 15 residues. Germline CDR1 is SNHLY and CDR2 is FYNNEI. This chain's CDR3 is CASSEAGLAGSEQYF. The CDR3 DNA sequence: TGTGCCAGCAGTGAAGCGGGGCTAGCGGGAAGCGAGCAGTACTTC.